The 16 T cell receptor beta chains given below trace back to one sample, sequenced in a study of CXCR3-negative and CXCR3-positive naive CD8 T cells (dated by TCRdb to about 2019). What the work shows at the level of the full study, not this receptor alone: TRB CDR3s from CXCR3-positive naive cells showed higher hydrophobicity (lower Kidera factor 4), lower energy, and higher strength and volume indices than CXCR3-negative naive cells.

The run used a NextSeq 550. The Human TCR Profiling Kit (MiLaboratory) was used to make UMI-labeled 5' RACE TRB cDNA libraries. TCRdb reprocessed the sequencing reads and holds a single record per CDR3 protein sequence, with no DNA. The sample's records list some 150,000 distinct CDR3 sequences. The top ten clones comprise around 0.41% of the sample. Antigen specificity for these receptors is unknown. The sequenced sample was naive CXCR3+ CD8+ T cells from blood. The cell subset or site label of this sample denotes: CD45RO-CCR7+CD27+CD95- naive CD8+ T cells expressing CXCR3 (TNR3+). These receptors were obtained from a human donor in good health. Some clones in this sample may be carry-over from other donors' samples.

The chain combines TRBV9 with TRBJ2-7; no DNA is available, so the TRBD1 call from TCRdb remains unchecked. The CDR3 runs 12 residues. The V gene's germline CDR1 is SGDLS and CDR2 YYNGEE. The CDR3 sequence is CASSVGGGEQYF.

The chain uses TRBV4-3 and TRBJ2-5; the TCRdb D gene call, TRBD2, has no DNA to confirm it. The V gene's germline CDR1 is LGHNA and CDR2 YSLEER. There are 14 residues in the CDR3. CDR3 residues: CASSQDDEGETQYF.

The rearrangement joins TRBV9 to TRBJ2-7; there is no DNA to check the TCRdb D call of TRBD1. CDR3 size: 15 residues. Germline V gene sequence: CDR1 SGDLS, CDR2 YYNGEE. CDR3 in amino acids: CASSVGGGDTYEQYF.

The chain combines TRBV9 with TRBJ2-5. The CDR3 runs 14 residues. The germline CDR1 and CDR2 sequences are SGDLS and YYNGEE. The CDR3 region is CASSVVADQETQYF.

The chain is built from TRBV15 and TRBJ2-7; with no DNA, the TCRdb D assignment of TRBD1 cannot be verified. This CDR3 region has 15 residues. Germline CDR1 reads LNHNV; CDR2 reads YYDKDF (reference sequence). The CDR3 here is CATSKNPRVWDEQYF.

The genes are TRBV4-1 and TRBJ1-5. The CDR3 loop spans 15 amino acids. CDR1 and CDR2 from the germline V gene are MGHRA and YSYEKL. CDR3 in amino acids: CASSQAAGSRGPQHF.

This chain uses TRBV6-7 with TRBJ2-7; TCRdb selects TRBD1, and the lack of DNA leaves this call unchecked. TRBV6-7 falls under the ORF class, with uncertain function. This CDR3 has 17 residues. The CDR3 region is CASSSTQFRGSSYEQYF.

The CDR3 sequence: CASSPLGTSGSSPYEQYF. This chain connects TRBV7-2 to TRBJ2-7; the TCRdb D gene call, TRBD2, has no DNA to confirm it. The CDR3 runs to 18 residues. Germline CDR1 SGHTA, CDR2 FQGNSA.

The chain is built from TRBV7-6 and TRBJ2-2. This CDR3 spans 15 amino acids. Germline CDR1 and CDR2: SGHVS and FNYEAQ. The CDR3 here is CASSLERMHTGELFF.

The J gene is TRBJ2-3, the V gene TRBV9; TCRdb picks TRBD2, but there is no DNA to check that call. The CDR3 is made up of 17 amino acids. Germline V gene lookup returns CDR1 SGDLS and CDR2 YYNGEE. The CDR3 is CASSVETSGGPTDTQYF.

The genes are TRBV7-8 and TRBJ1-1; TCRdb calls TRBD1, which cannot be checked without DNA. CDR1 is SGHVS and CDR2 is FQNEAQ in the germline V gene. There are 14 residues in the CDR3. The CDR3 is CASSPLAGATEAFF.

CDR3 region: CASSPGTHSYEQYF. V gene TRBV4-1 combines with J gene TRBJ2-7; the D call of TRBD1 rests on TCRdb alone, since no DNA is present to check it. CDR3 length: 14 amino acids. Germline CDR1 MGHRA, CDR2 YSYEKL.

V usage is TRBV5-1 and J usage is TRBJ1-4; TCRdb names TRBD1, which stays unverified in the absence of DNA. Germline V CDR1 and CDR2: SGHRS, YFSETQ. The CDR3 sequence is 15 residues long. The CDR3 loop reads CASSLSQGLNEKLFF.

The chain links TRBV4-2 to TRBJ2-7. This CDR3 is built from 15 residues. The germline CDR1 and CDR2 sequences are LGHNA and YNFKEQ. Here the CDR3 reads CASSQGRSGTYEQYF.

V and J are TRBV12-3 or TRBV12-4 and TRBJ2-2; the D gene TCRdb calls, TRBD1, cannot be checked with no DNA. This CDR3 is 14 amino acids long. The CDR3 loop reads CASRLGGGTGELFF.

The chain recombines TRBV27 with TRBJ1-6. This CDR3 has 12 residues. CDR1 is MNHEY, CDR2 SMNVEV, per germline (reference sequence). CDR3 sequence: CASSTGPDTLHF.